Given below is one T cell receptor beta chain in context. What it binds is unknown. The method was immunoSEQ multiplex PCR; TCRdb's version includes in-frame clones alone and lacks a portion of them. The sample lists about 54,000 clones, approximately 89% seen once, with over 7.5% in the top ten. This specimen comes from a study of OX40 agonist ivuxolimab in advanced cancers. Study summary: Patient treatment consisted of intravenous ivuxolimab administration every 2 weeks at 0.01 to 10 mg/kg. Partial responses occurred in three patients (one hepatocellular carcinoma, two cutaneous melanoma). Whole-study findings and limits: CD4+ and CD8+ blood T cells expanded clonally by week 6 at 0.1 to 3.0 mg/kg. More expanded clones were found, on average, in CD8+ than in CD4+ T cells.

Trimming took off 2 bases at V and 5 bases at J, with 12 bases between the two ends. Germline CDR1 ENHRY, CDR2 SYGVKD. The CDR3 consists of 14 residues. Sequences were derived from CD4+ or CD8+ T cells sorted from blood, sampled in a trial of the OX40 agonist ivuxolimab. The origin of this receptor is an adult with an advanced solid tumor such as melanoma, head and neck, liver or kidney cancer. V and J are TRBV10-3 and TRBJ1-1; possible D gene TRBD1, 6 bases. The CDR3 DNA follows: TGTGCCATCAGTGAGGGGGGCGCGGGGACTGAAGCTTTCTTT. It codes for CAISEGGAGTEAFF.